This TCR beta chain comes out of a study of Graves' ophthalmopathy and Graves' hyperthyroidism. The CDR3 runs 16 residues. The germline V gene encodes CDR1 MNHEY and CDR2 SVGAGI. Trimming shortened V by 0 bases and J by 7 bases, and 13 bases separated the two germline ends. CDR3 regions of TCR beta were amplified from RNA transcripts. Following a first-round RT-PCR that used HTBI primers, a second-round multiplex PCR was carried out. MiXCR was run by TCRdb on the multiplex PCR reads, yielding one entry per CDR3 protein. The sample has more than 1,000,000 distinct CDR3 sequences, about 40% seen once. In its sample, this clonotype was seen a few times.

The receptor's source is an adult man with Graves' hyperthyroidism. The chain is built from TRBV6-5 and TRBJ1-6; a possible D gene is TRBD1 (5 bases). The sequencing sample was made of peripheral blood or thyroid tissue (not recorded which). CDR3 residues: CASSYSAAWGNSPLHF. The DNA of the CDR3 is TGTGCCAGCAGTTACTCGGCGGCGTGGGGGAATTCACCCCTCCACTTT.